These T cell receptor beta chains were read from a single sample in a study of blood T cell repertoires in COVID-19. Repertoires were generated with immunoSEQ multiplex PCR, while TCRdb's copy carries only in-frame clones and drops some. This table has about 210,000 clones, about four fifths appearing once. Sequencing was performed on PBMCs or T cells enriched from blood (not recorded which). The receptor set was obtained from a woman in her fifties or sixties with acute COVID-19. Each CDR3 is given with its conserved first and last residue.

j_gene | v_gene | CDR3aa
TRBJ2-7 | TRBV2 | CASNAGLAHTYEQYF
TRBJ2-3 | TRBV6-5 | CASSYSTGIRTDTQYF
TRBJ2-3 | TRBV10-3 | CAISEGLAATDTQYF
TRBJ1-5 | TRBV28 | CASSRQGYNQPQHF
TRBJ1-5 | TRBV2 | CASSLTDNQPQHF
TRBJ2-2 | TRBV7-2 | CASSRRGAGNTGELFF
TRBJ2-1 | TRBV2 | CASSELYNEQFF
TRBJ2-7 | TRBV12-3/TRBV12-4 | CASSIPGFEQYF
TRBJ2-7 | TRBV28 | CASSLIGLAGGEQYF
TRBJ1-6 | TRBV5-5 | CASSLVENSPLHF
TRBJ1-6 | TRBV11-2 | CASSLGGQGNSPLHF
TRBJ2-7 | TRBV18 | CASSPGTAQLYEQYF
TRBJ2-1 | TRBV7-6 | CASSAAEGILRANEQFF
TRBJ1-2 | TRBV11-2 | CASSSGQTYGYTF
TRBJ1-6 | TRBV28 | CASSYRDRHNSPLHF
TRBJ1-5 | TRBV28 | CASIRDRDNQPQHF
TRBJ2-1 | TRBV3-1/TRBV3-2 | CASSPSYLRNEQFF
TRBJ2-3 | TRBV7-9 | CASSPGQRAQYF
TRBJ2-3 | TRBV5-6 | CASSLDLVGTDTQYF
TRBJ2-7 | TRBV7-9 | CASSLGGTIAGEQYF
TRBJ2-1 | TRBV18 | CASSQSALLAGVHNEQFF
TRBJ2-7 | TRBV19 | CATSIAGTSSDEQYF
TRBJ2-5 | TRBV24-1 | CATSDPGRGGGTQYF
TRBJ2-2 | TRBV6-5 | CASRFSHTNTGELFF
TRBJ2-1 | TRBV3-1/TRBV3-2 | CASSQSGTNEQFF
TRBJ2-3 | TRBV5-1 | CASSLESGRKDTQYF
TRBJ2-7 | TRBV28 | CASKRAYEQYF
TRBJ2-1 | TRBV29-1 | CSVPIAGAYNEQFF
TRBJ1-2 | TRBV30 | CACSNPRVPDGYTF
TRBJ2-1 | TRBV19 | CASSVLPGLQRDEQFF
TRBJ1-1 | TRBV11-2 | CASSFHNTEAFF
TRBJ2-2 | TRBV5-5 | CASSLDFTGELFF